This T cell receptor beta chain was documented in a study of STAT5B mutations in CD4+ large granular lymphocyte leukemia. Findings and limits, study-wide: The CD4+ versus CD8+ T-LGLL clonality difference may reflect limited sample size. Patient CD4-sorted repertoires stayed more clonal than healthy ones after leukemic-clone removal. Compared with healthy controls (2/35), patient top clones favored TRBV06 (8/27).

The assay was run at survey level. Measured with immunoSEQ multiplex PCR; TCRdb has only the in-frame clones, and not every one. The sample holds under 50,000 clones, approximately 84% seen once. Only a few counts were recorded for this clone. What it binds is not known. The CDR3 contains 15 residues. The V gene lost 2 bases and the J gene lost 5 bases, with 10 bases spanning the gap. The germline V gene encodes CDR1 SGHDN and CDR2 FVKESK. This TCR derives from a human donor in good health. J is TRBJ1-6 and V is TRBV14; D gene ambiguous. Sequencing was performed on CD4+ T cells from blood buffy coats. The chain's CDR3 is CASSQSRAHNSPLHF. The CDR3 coding sequence is TGTGCCAGCAGCCAATCAAGGGCCCATAATTCACCCCTCCACTTT.